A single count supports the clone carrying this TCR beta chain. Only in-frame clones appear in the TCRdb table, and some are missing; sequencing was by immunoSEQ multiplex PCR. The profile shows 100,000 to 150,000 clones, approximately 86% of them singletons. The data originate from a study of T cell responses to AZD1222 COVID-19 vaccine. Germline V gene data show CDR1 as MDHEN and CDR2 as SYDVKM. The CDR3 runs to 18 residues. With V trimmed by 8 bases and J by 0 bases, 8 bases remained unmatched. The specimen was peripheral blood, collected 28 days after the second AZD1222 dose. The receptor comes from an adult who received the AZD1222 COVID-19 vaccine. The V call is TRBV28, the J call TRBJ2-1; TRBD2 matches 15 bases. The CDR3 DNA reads TGTGCCAGCCCTTCGGGACTAGCGGGGGGCCTCTCCTACAATGAGCAGTTCTTC. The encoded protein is CASPSGLAGGLSYNEQFF. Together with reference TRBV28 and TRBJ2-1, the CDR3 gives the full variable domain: DVKVTQSSRYLVKRTGEKVFLECVQDMDHENMFWYRQDPGLGLRLIYFSYDVKMKEKGDIPEGYSVSREKKERFSLILESASTNQTSMYLCASPSGLAGGLSYNEQFFGPGTRLTVL.